This is a list of T cell receptor beta chains from one sample in a study of blood T cell repertoires in COVID-19. Assay used: immunoSEQ multiplex PCR; TCRdb lists only in-frame clones, some missing. The sample contains 200,000 to 300,000 clones, more than 65% of which appear only once. Sequencing was done on a sample of peripheral blood. These receptors all come from a man in his forties who had recovered from COVID-19. The CDR3 runs from the conserved cysteine through the conserved F or W. A D gene is named only where the DNA matches it firmly. The listing skips clone size in some rows; elsewhere it reads once, few, many or a size class.

>-|TRBV19|TRBD1|TRBJ2-7
TGTGCCAGCGCAAGAGCGGGACAGGGAACCGAGCAGTACTTC
CASARAGQGTEQYF
>few|TRBV7-8|-|TRBJ2-3
TGTGCCAGCAGCTTAGCCGGGCGGGAAACAGATACGCAGTATTTT
CASSLAGRETDTQYF
>-|TRBV27|TRBD1|TRBJ2-1
TGTGCCAGCGGCCTACAGGGGCCCAATGAGCAGTTCTTC
CASGLQGPNEQFF
>-|TRBV27|-|TRBJ1-1
TGTGCCAGCAGGGTTCTCGGAGCTTTCTTT
CASRVLGAFF
>-|TRBV5-1|TRBD1|TRBJ1-1
TGCGCCAGCAGCAAGATGGACAGGCGCGTAGGTGAAGCTTTCTTT
CASSKMDRRVGEAFF
>few|TRBV7-9|-|TRBJ1-2
TGTGCCAGCAGCTTAGGGGAGAGGGAGAGCTACACCTTC
CASSLGERESYTF
>-|TRBV30|TRBD1|TRBJ2-2
TGTGCCTGGACCCTGGGTATAGGGACAGCCAACACCGGGGAGCTGTTTTTT
CAWTLGIGTANTGELFF
>-|TRBV2|TRBD1|TRBJ2-5
TGTGCCAGCTTCCCAGGGGGCGCCTTGGAGACCCAGTACTTC
CASFPGGALETQYF
>-|TRBV7-2|TRBD2|TRBJ2-7
TGTGCCAGCAGCTCCAGCGGGGGGCCCTCCTACGAGCAGTACTTC
CASSSSGGPSYEQYF
>once|TRBV7-9|TRBD1|TRBJ1-2
TGTGCCAGCAGCTCCGGACAGGCTCCGATCCCGGACTATGGCTACACCTTC
CASSSGQAPIPDYGYTF
>-|TRBV6-5|-|TRBJ1-2
TGTGCCAGCAGTAGAGACACCGGGGGAGGCTATGGCTACACCTTC
CASSRDTGGGYGYTF
>few|TRBV9|-|TRBJ2-7
TGTGCCAGCAGCGTATCGGGTAGATACGAGCAGTACTTC
CASSVSGRYEQYF
>-|TRBV19|-|TRBJ1-2
TGTGCCAGTAGTATAGAAGGAGGGCTGGGCTACACCTTC
CASSIEGGLGYTF
>once|TRBV4-3|TRBD1|TRBJ2-2
TGCGCCAGCAGTGGAGGGCAGGGGGCGGCCGGGGAGCTGTTTTTT
CASSGGQGAAGELFF
>once|TRBV7-6|TRBD1|TRBJ1-4
TGTGCCAGCAGCTTAGCGGCAGGGGGCTTTGAAAAACTGTTTTTT
CASSLAAGGFEKLFF
>-|TRBV7-2|TRBD1|TRBJ1-2
TGTGCCAGCAGCTCGGAACCGGGACAGGGCTCGGGCTACACCTTC
CASSSEPGQGSGYTF
>-|TRBV28|-|TRBJ2-3
TGTGCCAGCAGTCCCCCGGTAGGGGCAGAAGATACGCAGTATTTT
CASSPPVGAEDTQYF
>-|TRBV24-1|TRBD1|TRBJ1-6
TGTGCCACCAGTGAGAGACAGGGGGCACCCCTCCACTTT
CATSERQGAPLHF
>-|TRBV10-1|-|TRBJ2-7
TGCGCCAGCAGTGGGACCAGGGGACCCCGGGCCTACGAGCAGTACTTC
CASSGTRGPRAYEQYF
>once|TRBV5-1|TRBD2|TRBJ2-1
TGCGCCAGCAGCAGAATAGCGGGTACGAATGAGCAGTTCTTC
CASSRIAGTNEQFF
>-|TRBV29-1|TRBD2|TRBJ2-1
TGCATCCCGGTGGGAGCGGGGTCGAGCTCCTACAATGAGCAGTTCTTC
CIPVGAGSSSYNEQFF